This T cell receptor beta chain was found in a study of regulatory T cells in long-lasting Graves disease. The study's findings and limits: Those with persistent Graves' had less TCR diversity than newly diagnosed patients.

Combining iRepertoire HTBI primers with Arm-PCR of CDR3 regions, the authors built TCR beta libraries. As handled by the study authors: The identification of about 68 TRBV and some 13 TRBJ segments was made across samples. TCRdb used MiXCR to reprocess the multiplex PCR reads, holding one entry per CDR3 protein. The V and J calls, along with clone size, are taken from TCRdb and not from the paper's own processing. The table records about 470,000 distinct CDR3 sequences, under 25% of them present only once. The CDR3 has 13 residues. Looked up from germline, CDR1 is SNHLY and CDR2 is FYNNEI. Trimming cost V 1 base and J 4 bases, with 7 bases left between them. As to time point: persistent/refractory GD, antithyroid drugs over 5 years with positive TRAb. Construction of the TCR library relied on RNA isolated from PBMCs. This clonotype was detected many times. What it recognizes is unknown.

The rearrangement joins TRBV2 to TRBJ1-2; TRBD1 is a possible D gene (5 bases). This TCR was recovered from a female donor with Graves disease. The sequencing used peripheral blood mononuclear cells (PBMCs), collected when the disease was refractory, from a patient treated with antithyroid drugs. In DNA, the CDR3 is TGTGCCAGCAGTGAAGGGGGCCCCTATGGCTACACCTTC. Amino acids: CASSEGGPYGYTF.